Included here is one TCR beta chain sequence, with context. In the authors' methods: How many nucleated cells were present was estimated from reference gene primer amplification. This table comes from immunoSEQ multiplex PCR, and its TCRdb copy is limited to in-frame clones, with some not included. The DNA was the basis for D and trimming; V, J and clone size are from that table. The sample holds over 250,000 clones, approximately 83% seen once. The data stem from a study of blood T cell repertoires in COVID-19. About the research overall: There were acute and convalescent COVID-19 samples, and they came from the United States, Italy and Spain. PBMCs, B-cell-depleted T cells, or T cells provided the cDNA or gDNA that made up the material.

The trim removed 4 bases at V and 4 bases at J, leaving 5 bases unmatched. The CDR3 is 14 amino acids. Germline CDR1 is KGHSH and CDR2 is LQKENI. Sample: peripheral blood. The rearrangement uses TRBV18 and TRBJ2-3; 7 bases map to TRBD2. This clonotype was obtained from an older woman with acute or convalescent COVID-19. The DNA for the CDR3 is TGTGCCAGCTCACTCGGCGGGGGTCCAGATACGCAGTATTTT. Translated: CASSLGGGPDTQYF.